This T cell receptor beta chain was obtained from a study of T cells in narcolepsy (dated by TCRdb to 2016 to 2019). Turning to the overall study: Healthy control donors were enrolled in the study alongside patients who had narcolepsy type 1 or type 2 (NT1, NT2). The study sought autoreactive T cells targeting hypocretin neuron self-antigens (hypocretin, TRIB2) in narcolepsy patients, using TCR Vbeta sequencing to track clonotypes in blood and CSF. The research as a whole found: Autoreactive clonotypes were reported to be detected serially in the blood of the same patients and of different patients, but not in the blood of healthy controls. Certain blood memory CD4+ repertoires from patients and controls had no sequences that matched autoreactive T cell clones. In plots comparing CSF and blood CD4+ T cell clonotypes from the same patient, HCRT-specific and TRIB2-specific autoreactive clonotypes were highlighted. Patients and controls had similar numbers of sequenced blood memory CD4+ clonotypes, with averages of around 39,000 in patients and 30,000 to 35,000 in controls.

The cysteine opens and the phenylalanine closes a CDR3 of 16 amino acids. The retained sequence is limited to the CDR3, 48 bases, with the frame set at the first base. The germline V gene gives CDR1 as KGHSH and CDR2 as LQKENI. V was cut back by 6 bases and J by 0 bases, leaving a gap of 17 bases between them. For TCR Vbeta sequencing, memory CD4+ T cells were sorted ex vivo from the peripheral blood of both healthy controls and narcolepsy patients. As concerns this clone: The specificity of this receptor is unknown. No base quality information exists; no much larger clone differs at one position.

Receptors were amplified or captured by the immunoSEQ multiplex PCR assay. The source is immuneACCESS, and TCRdb retained only in-frame sequences with V and J called. Part of the clones is not carried over; for the studies checked, unresolved V genes explain less than half of this, and the remainder is unexplained. This sample has about 32,000 clones in its table, and around 83% of those were observed once. The top ten constitute 0.5% to 0.85% of the sample. The sequence is built from TRBV18 and TRBJ2-5; a weak D assignment points to TRBD2 (7 bases agree). This TCR was sampled from a human donor in good health. The sample taken for sequencing was memory (CD45RA-) CD4+ T cells from blood. This specimen's cell subset or site label, per the study, means: memory T cells sorted ex vivo from peripheral blood. The bases are TGTGCCAGCTCTTCCGGGGGGCTCCGAAACCAAGAGACCCAGTACTTC. This is translated as CASSSGGLRNQETQYF.